This TCR beta chain was retrieved from a study of T-cell reconstitution after alpha-beta-depleted transplantation in children. Study results and limitations: At the one-year point after transplant, T-cell counts and TCRbeta diversity were found to come mostly from T cells that had been newly produced. Reportedly, roughly two months post-transplant, alpha-beta T cells arose from several hundred expanded graft clones.

Of note for this clonotype: No antigen is known for it.

This CDR3 spans 13 amino acids. V lost 7 bases to trimming and J lost 4 bases; unmatched junction nucleotides: 4. As it was prepared, the TCRbeta library received unique molecular identifiers. Each CDR3 protein is one row after TCRdb ran MiXCR on the PCR reads. The table lists hundreds of thousands of distinct CDR3 sequences, 10% to 15% of them singletons, with about 2.2% in the top ten. V is TRBV12-3 or TRBV12-4 and J is TRBJ1-5; TRBD1 matches at 7 bases. Source: PBMCs, mostly from graft donor cells, taken 360 days after TCRalphabeta/CD19-depleted stem cell transplant. This clonotype was obtained from a male patient under 18 who had a stem cell transplant for acute myeloid leukemia, so the T cells may come from the graft donor. The CDR3 nucleotides read TGTGCCAGCACTTCAGGGGGGAATCAGCCCCAGCATTTT. This gives the protein CASTSGGNQPQHF.